The 6 T cell receptor beta chains in this list originate from one sample, sequenced in a study of CD8+ T cells in alopecia areata. The sample's treatment: oral pan-JAK inhibitor, 5-10 mg twice daily. The sequencing template was cDNA reverse transcribed from extracted RNA. Clones were read by immunoSEQ multiplex PCR, and TCRdb kept only the in-frame ones, dropping some. This sample has around 170,000 clones; around 49% occur once, and the top ten carry 10%. This specimen consisted of CD8+ T cells sorted from blood, obtained around week 52, from a patient treated with tofacitinib. All receptors come from a human donor with alopecia areata.

V and J are TRBV11-2 and TRBJ2-7; perhaps TRBD1 as D (5 bases). The CDR3 is 15 amino acids. Germline V lookup: CDR1 SGHAT, CDR2 FQNNGV. Trimming took 5 bases from V and 2 from J, leaving 16 bases between them. DNA of the CDR3: TGTGCCAGCAGCGCCGTCCCGCAGGGTCCCTACGAGCAGTACTTC. Amino acid sequence: CASSAVPQGPYEQYF.

The genes are TRBV29-1 and TRBJ2-7; 8 bases fit TRBD2. Germline CDR1 is SQVTM and CDR2 is ANQGSEA. The CDR3 runs to 14 residues. The V gene end was trimmed by 5 bases and the J gene end by 4 bases; junction bases not matched to a gene: 10. CDR3 DNA sequence: TGCAGCGTTTCCAAGGCGGGGGGCACTTACGAGCAGTACTTC. Translated: CSVSKAGGTYEQYF.

The chain carries TRBV27 and TRBJ2-6; weak D call: TRBD1 (5 bases). Looked up from germline, CDR1 is MNHEY and CDR2 is SMNVEV (reference sequence). V gave up 1 base and J gave up 1 base, with 14 bases separating them. The CDR3 is 18 amino acids. CDR3 DNA sequence: TGTGCCAGCAGTTTATTGCAGGGCCAATATTCTGGGGCCAACGTCCTGACTTTC. Protein: CASSLLQGQYSGANVLTF. The full variable domain, with the rest looked up from reference TRBV27 and TRBJ2-6, is EAQVTQNPRYLITVTGKKLTVTCSQNMNHEYMSWYRQDPGLGLRQIYYSMNVEVTDKGDVPEGYKVSRKEKRNFPLILESPSPNQTSLYFCASSLLQGQYSGANVLTFGAGSRLTVL.

This chain connects TRBV7-2 to TRBJ1-2, with 9 bases fitting TRBD1. With 2 bases clipped from V and 6 bases from J, the junction kept 1 base outside the gene matches. CDR1 and CDR2 (germline): SGHTA, FQGNSA. The CDR3 has 13 amino acids. The CDR3 reads CASSLWTGDGYTF. CDR3 DNA: TGTGCCAGCAGCTTATGGACAGGGGATGGCTACACCTTC.

The chain carries TRBV7-3 and TRBJ2-1, with D hard to call. This CDR3 contains 15 residues. The germline V and J ends were trimmed by 5 bases and 1 base, with 12 bases remaining between them. Per the germline V gene, CDR1 is SGHTA and CDR2 is FQGTGA. CDR3 nucleotides: TGTGCCAGCAGCCGTCTCACGGTATCCTACAATGAGCAGTTCTTC. Protein sequence: CASSRLTVSYNEQFF.

This clone was counted a few times. The V gene is TRBV9, the J gene TRBJ2-3; possibly TRBD1 or TRBD2 for D (5 bases each). Germline loops: CDR1 SGDLS, CDR2 YYNGEE. CDR3 length: 15 residues. V lost 1 base and J 5 bases, leaving 14 bases between the germline ends. Here the CDR3 DNA reads TGTGCCAGCAGCGTATTTTCGGGACCCATAGATACGCAGTATTTT. It is translated as CASSVFSGPIDTQYF.